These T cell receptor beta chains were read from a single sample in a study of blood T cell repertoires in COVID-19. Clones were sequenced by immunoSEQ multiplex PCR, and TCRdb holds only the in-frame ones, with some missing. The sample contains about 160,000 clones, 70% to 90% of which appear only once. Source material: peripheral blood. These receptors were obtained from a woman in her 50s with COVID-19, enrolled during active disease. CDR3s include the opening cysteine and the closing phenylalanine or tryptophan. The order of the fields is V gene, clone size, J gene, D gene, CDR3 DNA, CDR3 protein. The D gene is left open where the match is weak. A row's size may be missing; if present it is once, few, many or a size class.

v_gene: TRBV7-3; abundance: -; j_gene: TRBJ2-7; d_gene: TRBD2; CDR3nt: TGTGCCAGCAGCGCTAGCGGCTCCTACGAGCAGTACTTC; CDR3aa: CASSASGSYEQYF
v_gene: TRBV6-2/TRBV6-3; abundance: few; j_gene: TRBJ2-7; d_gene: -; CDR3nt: TGTGCCAGCAGTTGGCCACACAGCCACCCTTCCTACGAGCAGTACTTC; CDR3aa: CASSWPHSHPSYEQYF
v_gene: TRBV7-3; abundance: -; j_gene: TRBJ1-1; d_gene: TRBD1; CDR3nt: TGTGCCAGCAGCTTACCAGCAGGGGGCACTGAAGCTTTCTTT; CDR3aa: CASSLPAGGTEAFF
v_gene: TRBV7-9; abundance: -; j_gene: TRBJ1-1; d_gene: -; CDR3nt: TGTGCCAGCAGCTTAGGAGGACTAACCTCCGGGAACACTGAAGCTTTCTTT; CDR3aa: CASSLGGLTSGNTEAFF
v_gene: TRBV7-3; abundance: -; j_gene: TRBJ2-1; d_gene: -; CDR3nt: TGTGCCAGCAGCTTCGGGGTGGAGAATGAGCAGTTCTTC; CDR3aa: CASSFGVENEQFF
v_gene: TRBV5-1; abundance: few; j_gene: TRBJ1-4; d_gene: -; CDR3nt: TGCGCCAGCAGCCTCGGACAGACGGAAAAACTGTTTTTT; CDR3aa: CASSLGQTEKLFF
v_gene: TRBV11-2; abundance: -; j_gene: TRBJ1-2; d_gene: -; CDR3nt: TGTGCCAGCAGCTTAGGTGGCAGGGTAAACTATGGCTACACCTTC; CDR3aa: CASSLGGRVNYGYTF
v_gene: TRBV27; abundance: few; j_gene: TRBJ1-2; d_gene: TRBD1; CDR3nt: TGTGCCAGCAGTTTATTAGGGACAGGCTTCGGCTACACCTTC; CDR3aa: CASSLLGTGFGYTF
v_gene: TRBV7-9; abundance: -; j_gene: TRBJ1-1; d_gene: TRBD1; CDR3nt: TGTGCCAGCAGCTTATTAACAGGGGAGTACACTGAAGCTTTCTTT; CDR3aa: CASSLLTGEYTEAFF
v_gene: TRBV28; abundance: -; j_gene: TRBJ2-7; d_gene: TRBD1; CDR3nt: TGTGCCAGCAGTTTGCCGGACAGGGGGCAGAACGAGCAGTACTTC; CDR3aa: CASSLPDRGQNEQYF
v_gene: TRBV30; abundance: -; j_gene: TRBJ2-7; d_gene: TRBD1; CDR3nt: TGTGCCTGGAGTAAGCGGACAGGGGGTTTCTCCTACGAGCAGTACTTC; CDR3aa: CAWSKRTGGFSYEQYF
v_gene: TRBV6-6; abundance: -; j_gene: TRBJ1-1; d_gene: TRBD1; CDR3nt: TGTGCCAGCAGTTCACGGACAGGGGGCACTGAAGCTTTCTTT; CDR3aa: CASSSRTGGTEAFF
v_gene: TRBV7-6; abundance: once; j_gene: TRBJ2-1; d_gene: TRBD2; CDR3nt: TGTGCCAGCAGCTTAGCCGGGGGGGGCTCCTACAATGAGCAGTTCTTC; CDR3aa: CASSLAGGGSYNEQFF
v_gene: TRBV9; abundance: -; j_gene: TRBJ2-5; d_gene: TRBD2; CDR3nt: TGTGCCAGCAGCGTAGAACCGGGGGGCCAAGAGACCCAGTACTTC; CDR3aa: CASSVEPGGQETQYF
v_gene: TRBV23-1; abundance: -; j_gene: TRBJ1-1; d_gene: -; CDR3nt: TGCGCCAGCAGACGAGTAGCGGGGCTGGCTTTCTTT; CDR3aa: CASRRVAGLAFF
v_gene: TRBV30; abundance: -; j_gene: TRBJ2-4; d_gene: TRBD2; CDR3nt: TGTGCCTGGAGTGTACCCGTTTTTCGGCCTAGCGGGGGCGGGCCGGCCAAAAACATTCAGTACTTC; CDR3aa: CAWSVPVFRPSGGGPAKNIQYF
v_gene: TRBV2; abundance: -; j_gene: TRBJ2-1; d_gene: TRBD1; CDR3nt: TGTGCCAGCAGCGGACAGGGGCCCGTCAATGAGCAGTTCTTC; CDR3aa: CASSGQGPVNEQFF
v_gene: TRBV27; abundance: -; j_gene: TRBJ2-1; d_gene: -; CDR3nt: TGTGCCAGCAGTCCAGAGGTGGGACTCTCCTACAATGAGCAGTTCTTC; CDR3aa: CASSPEVGLSYNEQFF
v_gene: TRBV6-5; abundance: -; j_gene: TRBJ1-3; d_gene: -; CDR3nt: TGTGCCAGCAGGACTGAGGGAAACACCATATATTTT; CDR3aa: CASRTEGNTIYF
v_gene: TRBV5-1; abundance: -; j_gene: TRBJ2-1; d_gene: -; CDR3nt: TGCGCCAGCAGCTTGCCGTTGTCGGGGGAAACCTACAATGAGCAGTTCTTC; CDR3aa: CASSLPLSGETYNEQFF
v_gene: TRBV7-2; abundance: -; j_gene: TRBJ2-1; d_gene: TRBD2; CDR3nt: TGTGCCACCCGCTGGACTAGTGGTGGGTGGGATGAGCAGTTCTTC; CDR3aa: CATRWTSGGWDEQFF
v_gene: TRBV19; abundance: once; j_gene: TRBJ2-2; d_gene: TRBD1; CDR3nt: TGTGCCAGTAGCACCGGGACAGCGAACACCGGGGAGCTGTTTTTT; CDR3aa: CASSTGTANTGELFF
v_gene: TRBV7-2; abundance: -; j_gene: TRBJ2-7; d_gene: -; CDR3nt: TGTGCCAGCAGCTTATCGGGTATCGAGCAGTACTTC; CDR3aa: CASSLSGIEQYF
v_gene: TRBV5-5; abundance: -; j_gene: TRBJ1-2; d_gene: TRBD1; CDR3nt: TGTGCCAGCAGAACGGGACAGGGTTTGAGTGGCTACACCTTC; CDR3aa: CASRTGQGLSGYTF
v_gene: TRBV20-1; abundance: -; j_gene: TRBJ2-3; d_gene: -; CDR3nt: TGCAGTGCTAGTGGATCAACTAGCACAGATACGCAGTATTTT; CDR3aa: CSASGSTSTDTQYF
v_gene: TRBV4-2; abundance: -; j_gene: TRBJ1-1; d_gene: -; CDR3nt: TGTGCCAGCAGCCAAGAACTATCGGTCATCGTCACTGAAGCTTTCTTT; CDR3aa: CASSQELSVIVTEAFF
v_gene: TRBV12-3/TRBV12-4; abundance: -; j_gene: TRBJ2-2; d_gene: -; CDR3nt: -; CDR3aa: CASSFGAGELFF
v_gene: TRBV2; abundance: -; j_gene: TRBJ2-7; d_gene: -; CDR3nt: TGTGCCAGCACCCCCCCGAGAGACGAGCAGTACTTC; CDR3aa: CASTPPRDEQYF
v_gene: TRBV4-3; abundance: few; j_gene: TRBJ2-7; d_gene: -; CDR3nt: TGCGCCAGCAGCCAACAGCAGGGCATCTCCTACGAGCAGTACTTC; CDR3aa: CASSQQQGISYEQYF
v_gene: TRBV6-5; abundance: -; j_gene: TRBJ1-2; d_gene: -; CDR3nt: TGTGCCAGCAGTTACTTCAGGGGTGGCTATGGCTACACCTTC; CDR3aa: CASSYFRGGYGYTF
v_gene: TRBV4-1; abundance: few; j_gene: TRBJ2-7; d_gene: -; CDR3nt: TGCGCCAGCAGCCAAGATGGCCTCGCCTACGAGCAGTACTTC; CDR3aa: CASSQDGLAYEQYF
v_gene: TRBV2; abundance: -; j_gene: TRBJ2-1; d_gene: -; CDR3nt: TGTGCCAGCAGTGAAAACCTGAGCTCCTACAATGAGCAGTTCTTC; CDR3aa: CASSENLSSYNEQFF
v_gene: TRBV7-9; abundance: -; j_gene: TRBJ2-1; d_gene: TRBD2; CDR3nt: TGTGCCACCTCATCGACTAGCGGGGTCTACAATGAGCAGTTCTTC; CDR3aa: CATSSTSGVYNEQFF
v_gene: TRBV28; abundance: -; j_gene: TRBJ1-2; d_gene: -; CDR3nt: TGTGCCAGCAGTAACATGAATCCCGGGAACTATGGCTACACCTTC; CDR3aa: CASSNMNPGNYGYTF
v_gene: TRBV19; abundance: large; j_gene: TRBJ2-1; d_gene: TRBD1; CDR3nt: TGTGCCAGTAGTACCACAGGGGGCAATGAGCAGTTCTTC; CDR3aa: CASSTTGGNEQFF
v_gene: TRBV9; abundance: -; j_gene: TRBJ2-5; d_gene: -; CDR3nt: TGTGCCAGCAGCGTGGACACTATGAAGACCCAGTACTTC; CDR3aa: CASSVDTMKTQYF
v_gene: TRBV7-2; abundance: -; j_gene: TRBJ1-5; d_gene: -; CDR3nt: TGTGCCAGCAGCCTATGGACAGCGGGCAATCAGCCCCAGCATTTT; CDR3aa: CASSLWTAGNQPQHF
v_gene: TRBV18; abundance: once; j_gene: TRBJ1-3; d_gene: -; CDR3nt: TGTGCCAGCTCACCAATTCGCGAGAACTCTGGAAACACCATATATTTT; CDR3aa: CASSPIRENSGNTIYF
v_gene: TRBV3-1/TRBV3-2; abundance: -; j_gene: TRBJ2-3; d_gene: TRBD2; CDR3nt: TGTGCCAGCAGCCCCAGGACTAGCGGAGGGGATACGCAGTATTTT; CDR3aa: CASSPRTSGGDTQYF
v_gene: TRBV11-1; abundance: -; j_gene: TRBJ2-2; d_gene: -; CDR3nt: TGTGCCAGCAGCTTAGTCGGAGGTGGGGAGCTGTTTTTT; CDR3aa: CASSLVGGGELFF
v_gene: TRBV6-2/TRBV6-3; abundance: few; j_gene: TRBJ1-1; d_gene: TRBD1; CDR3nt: TGTGCCAGCAGCGATCAGGGGGCCGGGACTGAAGCTTTCTTT; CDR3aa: CASSDQGAGTEAFF
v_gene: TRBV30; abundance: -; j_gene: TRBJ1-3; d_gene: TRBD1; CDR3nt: TGTGCCTGGAGTGTAGTGGGACAGGGAATTTCTGGAAACACCATATATTTT; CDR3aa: CAWSVVGQGISGNTIYF
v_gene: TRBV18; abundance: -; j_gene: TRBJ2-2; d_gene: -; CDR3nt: TGTGCCAGCTCACCACCGCCGGGGGGCCGAAACACCGGGGAGCTGTTTTTT; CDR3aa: CASSPPPGGRNTGELFF
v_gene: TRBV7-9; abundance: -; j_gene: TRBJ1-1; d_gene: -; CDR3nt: TGTGCCAGCAGCCAGGCTGACAGCCTGAAGGGAGCTTTCTTT; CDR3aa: CASSQADSLKGAFF
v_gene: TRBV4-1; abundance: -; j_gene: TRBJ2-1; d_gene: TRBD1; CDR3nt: TGCGCCAGCAGCCAAGTCCGCGACAGGGGGAATGAGCAGTTCTTC; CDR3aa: CASSQVRDRGNEQFF
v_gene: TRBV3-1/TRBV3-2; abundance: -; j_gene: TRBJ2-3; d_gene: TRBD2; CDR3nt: TGTGCCAGCAGCCAGGGACTACCGGTCACAGATACGCAGTATTTT; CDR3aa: CASSQGLPVTDTQYF